These 28 T cell receptor beta chains came from one sample sequenced in a study of vaccination effects on CD4 cells after COVID-19. Viral peptide pools were used in the ViraFEST assay to expand antigen-specific CD4+ T cells, and sequencing came afterward. Subsequent to roughly 10 days of culture, CD4+ T cells were isolated. None of these healthy vaccinees had been infected with SARS-CoV-2 before vaccination. Produced via immunoSEQ multiplex PCR; TCRdb's table is partial and in-frame only. The data contain about 68,000 clones, 75% to 85% of them seen just once; the ten biggest clones take up 9.5% to 15%. Antigen specificity for these receptors is unknown. Sequencing used CD4+ T cells from PBMCs cultured with SARS-CoV-2 spike peptides, obtained before COVID-19 vaccination. These receptors originate from a human donor who received a COVID-19 vaccine.

V usage is TRBV6-5 and J usage is TRBJ2-2, with 9 nucleotides matching TRBD1. The CDR3 covers 14 residues. Germline CDR1 is MNHEY and CDR2 is SVGAGI. Unmatched junction bases numbered 7, after V lost 6 bases and J lost 8 bases. The CDR3 DNA reads as TGTGCCAGCAGCTTGGGACAGGGCACGGGGGAGCTGTTTTTT. Amino acid sequence: CASSLGQGTGELFF.

J is TRBJ2-7 and V is TRBV6-2 or TRBV6-3, with D perhaps matching TRBD2 (6 bases). V was pared by 2 bases and J by 6 bases, with 8 bases between. The germline CDR1 and CDR2 sequences are MNHEY and SVGEGT. The CDR3 is made up of 12 amino acids. CDR3 sequence reads: CASSYTGLEQYV. CDR3 DNA: TGTGCCAGCAGTTACACGGGACTCGAGCAGTACGTC.

The chain employs TRBV24-1 and TRBJ1-4; no clear D gene. The CDR3 loop spans 15 amino acids. Deletions cut 4 bases from V and 7 bases from J, with 15 bases between. CDR1 KGHDR and CDR2 SFDVKD come from the germline V gene. The CDR3 bases are TGTGCCACCAGTGACCCCGGGCAGCCCGTTGAAAAACTGTTTTTT. Protein product: CATSDPGQPVEKLFF.

This clone was detected a few times. The V gene is TRBV7-9, the J gene TRBJ2-7; 7 nucleotides line up with TRBD1. Unmatched junction bases numbered 6, after V lost 1 base and J lost 3 bases. The CDR3 runs to 15 residues. Germline V gene lookup returns CDR1 SEHNR and CDR2 FQNEAQ (reference sequence). This CDR3 reads CASSLEGQTSYEQYV. The CDR3, as DNA: TGTGCCAGCAGCTTAGAGGGACAGACAAGCTACGAGCAGTACGTC.

The CDR3 region has the DNA TGTGCCAGCTCACCAGTTAGCGGGGGGTTTTCCTCCTACAATGAGCAGTTCTTC. As protein: CASSPVSGGFSSYNEQFF. This chain joins TRBV18 and TRBJ2-1, with 10 bases matching TRBD2. The CDR3 spans 18 residues. Germline V CDR1 and CDR2: KGHSH, LQKENI. The ends lost 2 bases at V and 0 bases at J; junction bases unmatched: 7.

This rearrangement joins TRBV14 to TRBJ2-5; maybe TRBD1 (6 bases). The germline V gene encodes CDR1 SGHDN and CDR2 FVKESK. CDR3 length: 14 amino acids. Trimming pared 1 base from V and 10 bases from J, leaving 16 bases between. CDR3 sequence (DNA): TGTGCCAGCAGCCAAGTTAGGGGAAGGGGGATCCAGTACTTC. Translating it yields CASSQVRGRGIQYF.

The CDR3 here is CASGGEPRDTGELFF. The CDR3 DNA is TGTGCCAGCGGCGGGGAGCCGCGAGACACCGGGGAGCTGTTTTTT. The rearrangement uses TRBV21-1 and TRBJ2-2; the table's D call TRBD2 went unverified against the DNA. TRBV21-1 counts as a pseudogene. The CDR3 contains 15 residues.

The rearrangement links TRBV4-1 to TRBJ1-3; D remains unclear. CDR3 size: 13 residues. CDR1 is MGHRA and CDR2 is YSYEKL in the germline V gene. V lost 1 base to trimming and J lost 7 bases, with 8 bases between them. In nucleotides, the CDR3 is TGCGCCAGCAGCCAAGCAGCGCTTAACACCATATATTTT. This sequence encodes CASSQAALNTIYF.

This clone occurred once. The V call is TRBV4-1, the J call TRBJ2-1; D uncertain. There are 16 residues in the CDR3. Deletions cut 0 bases from V and 4 bases from J, with 13 bases between. CDR1 is MGHRA and CDR2 is YSYEKL in the germline V gene. The CDR3 loop reads CASSQDWREPYNEQFF. The CDR3 DNA follows: TGCGCCAGCAGCCAAGATTGGCGAGAACCGTACAATGAGCAGTTCTTC.

J is TRBJ2-3 and V is TRBV11-1; D might be TRBD2 (7 bases). The V gene's germline CDR1 is SGHAT and CDR2 FQDESV (reference sequence). The germline V and J ends were trimmed by 3 bases and 9 bases, with 13 bases remaining between them. The CDR3 has 13 amino acids. CDR3 sequence (DNA): TGTGCCAGCAGCTTCGAAGGGGGACTAACGCAGTATTTT. Its translation is CASSFEGGLTQYF.

The genes are TRBV7-2 and TRBJ2-3, with TRBD2 matching over 8 bases. The CDR3 is made up of 15 amino acids. V trimming: 5 bases; J trimming: 3 bases; junction bases outside the gene matches: 7. Per germline, CDR1 SGHTA and CDR2 FQGNSA. DNA for the CDR3: TGTGCCAGCAGCGCAAGCTTAGCGGGGACAGATACGCAGTATTTT. Translating it yields CASSASLAGTDTQYF.

V and J are TRBV10-1 and TRBJ1-2, with TRBD1 identical over 9 bases. CDR1 WNHNN and CDR2 SYGVQD come from the germline V gene (reference sequence). V gave up 5 bases and J gave up 7 bases; unmatched junction bases: 8. The CDR3 is 14 amino acids. The CDR3 protein is CASSSGTGYPGYTF. As DNA, the CDR3 is TGCGCCAGCAGTTCCGGGACAGGGTATCCTGGCTACACCTTC.

The V call is TRBV6-5, the J call TRBJ1-6, with 10 bases aligning to TRBD1. The length of the CDR3 is 15 residues. CDR1 is MNHEY and CDR2 is SVGAGI in the germline V gene. The V gene end was trimmed by 2 bases and the J gene end by 8 bases; junction bases not matched to a gene: 3. The CDR3 reads CASSYGDRGDSPLHF. The CDR3 nucleotides read TGTGCCAGCAGTTACGGGGACAGGGGTGATTCACCCCTCCACTTT.

The chain links TRBV19 to TRBJ1-3, with a tentative D call TRBD1 (6 bases). The germline V gene encodes CDR1 LNHDA and CDR2 SQIVND (reference sequence). Trimming removed 5 bases at V and 0 bases at J, with 11 bases between. The CDR3 covers 15 residues. The CDR3 nucleotides are TGTGCCAGTAGTTTTCAACAGGGCTCTGGAAACACCATATATTTT. Amino acid sequence: CASSFQQGSGNTIYF.

This clone was seen a few times. The J gene is TRBJ2-7, the V gene TRBV6-5, with 8 bases aligning to TRBD2. CDR3 length: 15 amino acids. CDR1 and CDR2 (germline): MNHEY, SVGAGI. Losses at the gene ends were 0 bases for V and 4 bases for J; bases not matched to a gene: 5. The CDR3 DNA sequence: TGTGCCAGCAGTTACTCATCGGGAGGGGGATACGAGCAGTACGTC. Its protein product is CASSYSSGGGYEQYV.

This sequence joins TRBV6-2 or TRBV6-3 and TRBJ2-5, with D possibly being TRBD1 (5 bases). The CDR3 totals 12 residues. Germline V gene sequence: CDR1 MNHEY, CDR2 SVGEGT. Trimming cost V 2 bases and J 10 bases, with 11 bases left between them. The CDR3 loop reads CASSYDSANQYF. CDR3 nucleotide sequence: TGTGCCAGCAGTTACGACAGCGCAAACCAGTACTTC.

This sequence joins TRBV7-3 and TRBJ2-2; TRBD1 matches at 7 bases. After removal of 5 bases from V and 6 bases from J, the junction contained 3 bases not matched to a gene. Germline CDR1 SGHTA, CDR2 FQGTGA. The CDR3 covers 13 residues. This CDR3 is CASSPGQSGELFF. The DNA of the CDR3 is TGTGCCAGCAGCCCGGGACAGTCCGGGGAGCTGTTTTTT.

This clone was observed a few times. The chain employs TRBV28 and TRBJ1-4; TRBD1 agrees at 8 bases. This CDR3 comprises 15 residues. Looked up from germline, CDR1 is MDHEN and CDR2 is SYDVKM. Trimming cost V 5 bases and J 8 bases; bases outside gene matches: 10. The CDR3 coding sequence is TGTGCCAGCAGTCCCCCTCGACAGGGGATCGAAAAACTGTTTTTT. It yields the protein CASSPPRQGIEKLFF.

The chain has TRBV7-8 and TRBJ1-2; 7 bases line up with TRBD1. The V segment lost 3 bases and the J segment 2 bases; nucleotides outside the gene matches: 3. Per the germline V gene, CDR1 is SGHVS and CDR2 is FQNEAQ. The length of the CDR3 is 14 residues. DNA for the CDR3: TGTGCCAGCAGCTTCGGGACAGCAAACTATGGCTACACCTTC. Amino acid sequence: CASSFGTANYGYTF.

The gene calls are TRBV5-6 and TRBJ2-3; 11 nucleotides line up with TRBD2. Trimming at V came to 3 bases and at J to 3 bases, leaving 6 bases not matched to a gene. The CDR3 is made up of 16 amino acids. The V gene's germline CDR1 is SGHDT and CDR2 YYEEEE. CDR3: CASSSGTSGGTDTQYF. The CDR3 DNA reads as TGTGCCAGCAGCTCGGGGACTAGCGGTGGGACAGATACGCAGTATTTT.

This chain links TRBV28 with TRBJ2-5, with D perhaps matching TRBD1 or TRBD2 (5 bases each). The germline V gene has CDR1 MDHEN and CDR2 SYDVKM. The V and J ends lost 5 bases and 2 bases respectively, with 15 bases between them. The CDR3 is 15 amino acids. This CDR3 is CASSPPWGKQETQYF. The CDR3 DNA sequence: TGTGCCAGCAGTCCCCCTTGGGGGAAGCAAGAGACCCAGTACTTC.

The gene calls are TRBV11-3 and TRBJ2-7; 8 bases are a match to TRBD1. The CDR3 totals 14 residues. The junction had 5 bases not matched to a gene; V was cut back by 0 bases and J by 7 bases. Per the germline V gene, CDR1 is SGHNT and CDR2 is YENEEA. CDR3 in amino acids: CASSLDRGLREQYV. The CDR3 DNA reads TGTGCCAGCAGCTTAGACAGGGGGCTTAGGGAGCAGTACGTC.

The chain joins TRBV11-2 to TRBJ2-2, with a weak D call TRBD2 (6 bases). The CDR3 totals 13 residues. Trimming left V 7 bases short and J 7 bases short, with 13 bases between. Germline V gene lookup returns CDR1 SGHAT and CDR2 FQNNGV. CDR3 DNA: TGTGCCAGCAACCCGGGGGAGGTCGGGGAGCTGTTTTTT. This translates into CASNPGEVGELFF. Complete variable domain (other parts from reference TRBV11-2 and TRBJ2-2): EAGVAQSPRYKIIEKRQSVAFWCNPISGHATLYWYQQILGQGPKLLIQFQNNGVVDDSQLPKDRFSAERLKGVDSTLKIQPAKLEDSAVYLCASNPGEVGELFFGEGSRLTVL.

V usage is TRBV6-5 and J usage is TRBJ2-3, with 7 bases matching TRBD1. The CDR3 totals 15 residues. CDR1 is MNHEY, CDR2 SVGAGI, per germline. The V gene end was trimmed by 6 bases and the J gene end by 5 bases; junction bases not matched to a gene: 11. The CDR3 DNA sequence: TGTGCCAGCAGCTGGACAGGCGGCGAGGTAGATACGCAGTATTTT. Protein product: CASSWTGGEVDTQYF.

This clone turned up a few times. This chain joins TRBV9 and TRBJ1-6; D possibly corresponds to TRBD1 (5 bases). The CDR3 is 18 amino acids. V was trimmed by 0 bases and J by 2 bases, leaving 15 bases between them. The germline CDR1 and CDR2 sequences are SGDLS and YYNGEE. CDR3 nucleotide sequence: TGTGCCAGCAGCGTAGGCGGACACATACCGACCTATAATTCACCCCTCCACTTT. Protein sequence: CASSVGGHIPTYNSPLHF.

The chain couples TRBV5-8 to TRBJ2-7, with TRBD2 identical over 13 bases. The V gene end was trimmed by 4 bases and the J gene end by 3 bases; junction bases not matched to a gene: 10. Per the germline V gene, CDR1 is SGHTS and CDR2 is YDEGEE. The CDR3 totals 17 residues. The CDR3 nucleotides are TGTGCCAGCAGCCTTGGACTAGCGGGGGCCCCACGCTACGAGCAGTACGTC. Encoded protein: CASSLGLAGAPRYEQYV.

The V and J genes are TRBV18 and TRBJ1-2; D is unclear. The V end was cut by 4 bases, the J end by 4 bases, with 10 bases between. From germline, CDR1 is KGHSH and CDR2 LQKENI. The CDR3 totals 13 residues. Here the CDR3 DNA reads TGTGCCAGCTCACAAACGGCCCTCTATGGCTACACCTTC. Translation gives CASSQTALYGYTF.

The V and J genes are TRBV18 and TRBJ1-1; D is uncertain. This CDR3 is built from 11 residues. Trimming took 5 bases from V and 7 from J, leaving 8 bases between them. From germline, CDR1 is KGHSH and CDR2 LQKENI. The CDR3 DNA reads TGTGCCAGCTCAATACAGTTTGAAGCTTTCTTT. It translates to CASSIQFEAFF.